Following are 19 T cell receptor beta chains from one sample sequenced in a study of blood T cells in healthy people across ages. Through a sample-barcoded 5' primer and a J-beta primer mix, a second PCR was run for roughly 6 to 11 cycles. One entry per CDR3 protein, called by TCRdb with MiXCR from the 5' RACE reads. The sample lists roughly 700,000 distinct CDR3 sequences, roughly 50% seen once, with 30% to 40% in the top ten. What was sequenced was blood. Every receptor here comes from a woman in her sixties in good health.

This clonotype has more than one count but fewer than ten. The V call is TRBV27, the J call TRBJ2-7, with unresolved D. The DNA matches TRBJ2-4 better at its end, which makes the J call doubtful. Germline-derived CDR1 and CDR2 are MNHEY and SMNVEV (reference sequence). The CDR3 has 13 amino acids. CDR3: CASSPGDSNIQYF. CDR3 bases: TGTGCCAGCAGTCCAGGAGACTCAAACATTCAGTACTTC.

A few counts support this clonotype. The chain recombines TRBV4-3 with TRBJ2-7, with D perhaps TRBD1 (6 bases). CDR1 LGHNA and CDR2 YSLEER come from the germline V gene. The CDR3 length is 18 residues. V lost 4 bases and J lost 1, with 23 bases in between. The CDR3 DNA reads as TGCGCCAGCAGCCGAGAGGTAACCGGGACAACTCAATCCTACGAGCAGTACTTC. Its protein is CASSREVTGTTQSYEQYF.

V usage is TRBV29-1 and J usage is TRBJ2-1, with 7 bases fitting TRBD2. The DNA end favors TRBJ2-7, so the J call may be wrong. The CDR3 has 15 residues. Germline V lookup: CDR1 SQVTM, CDR2 ANQGSEA. Written as DNA, the CDR3 is TGCAGCGTTGATCTGGTAGCGGGTACCTACAATGAGCAGTACTTC. It translates to CSVDLVAGTYNEQYF.

The chain links TRBV20-1 to TRBJ2-7; tentatively, D is TRBD1 (6 bases). From germline, CDR1 is DFQATT and CDR2 SNEGSKA (reference sequence). V shed 2 bases and J shed 0 bases, with 14 bases lying between them. This CDR3 spans 15 amino acids. The CDR3 reads CSARRGRGYSYEQYF. The CDR3 DNA sequence: TGCAGTGCTAGACGGGGCAGGGGATACTCCTACGAGCAGTACTTC.

The chain carries TRBV5-4 and TRBJ2-2; 10 bases line up with TRBD1. The CDR3 totals 17 residues. Germline loops: CDR1 SGHNT, CDR2 YYREEE (reference sequence). The V segment lost 4 bases and the J segment 3 bases; nucleotides outside the gene matches: 9. CDR3 residues: CASSPPRQGADTGELFF. CDR3 coding DNA: TGTGCCAGCAGCCCTCCTAGACAGGGGGCCGACACCGGGGAGCTGTTTTTT.

The V call is TRBV7-2, the J call TRBJ1-5, with a possible D match to TRBD1 (5 bases). Germline-derived CDR1 and CDR2 are SGHTA and FQGNSA. The CDR3 length is 15 residues. V lost 1 base and J lost 3, with 10 bases in between. The DNA of the CDR3 is TGTGCCAGCAGCTTAGGGACACGCTACAATCAGCCCCAGCATTTT. Protein: CASSLGTRYNQPQHF.

V is TRBV2 and J is TRBJ2-7; tentative D call: TRBD2 (5 bases). V was clipped by 3 bases and J by 3 bases, with 12 bases between them. The germline CDR1 and CDR2 sequences are SNHLY and FYNNEI. CDR3 length: 14 amino acids. The CDR3 is CASSEGIAYYEQYF. CDR3 coding DNA: TGTGCCAGCAGTGAGGGAATAGCGTACTACGAGCAGTACTTC.

CDR3 DNA sequence: TGTGCCAGCAGCGTAAAGGCGTTTGAGCAGTTCTTC. It is translated as CASSVKAFEQFF. The rearrangement uses TRBV3-1 and TRBJ2-1, with D unresolved. Trimming took 5 bases from V and 9 from J, leaving 11 bases between them. This CDR3 has 12 amino acids. The V gene's germline CDR1 is LGHDT and CDR2 YNNKEL (reference sequence).

The CDR3 loop is CASKRPPVETQYF. The CDR3 DNA reads TGTGCCAGCAAAAGACCTCCGGTGGAGACCCAGTACTTC. The V call is TRBV6-1, the J call TRBJ2-7, with D unclear. The J call could be wrong; TRBJ2-5 is a better fit for the DNA end. Germline assignment: CDR1 MNHNS and CDR2 SASEGT. This CDR3 comprises 13 residues.

About this clonotype: The junction departs from the called germline gene at one end, perhaps through a read error. This chain joins TRBV6-2 or TRBV6-3 and TRBJ2-7, with 11 bases fitting TRBD1. The germline V gene encodes CDR1 MNHEY and CDR2 SVGEGT. The CDR3 has 16 residues. The CDR3: CASSSFRDRGYDERYF. DNA for the CDR3: TGTGCCAGCAGTTCGTTCCGGGACAGGGGGTATGATGAGCGGTACTTC.

The chain links TRBV2 to TRBJ2-1; TRBD2 matches at 14 bases. V lost 6 bases to trimming and J lost 3 bases; unmatched junction nucleotides: 10. Germline V gene data show CDR1 as SNHLY and CDR2 as FYNNEI. The CDR3 extends over 18 amino acids. CDR3 region: CASRGTSGSMGVYNEQFF. The DNA of the CDR3 is TGTGCCAGCAGAGGGACTAGCGGGAGTATGGGGGTCTACAATGAGCAGTTCTTC.

The V call is TRBV7-2, the J call TRBJ2-3, with 7 bases matching TRBD2. The V gene end was trimmed by 1 base and the J gene end by 4 bases; junction bases not matched to a gene: 8. The CDR3 consists of 16 residues. Per the germline V gene, CDR1 is SGHTA and CDR2 is FQGNSA. The CDR3, as DNA: TGTGCCAGCAGCTTAGACGCGGGAGTCGTGGCAGATACGCAGTATTTT. This translates into CASSLDAGVVADTQYF.

Only a few counts were recorded for this clonotype. CDR3 amino acids: CSSGLAGYNEQYF. As DNA, the CDR3 is TGCAGCTCTGGACTAGCTGGTTACAATGAGCAGTACTTC. The chain joins TRBV29-1 to TRBJ2-7; 8 bases are a match to TRBD2. The CDR3 loop spans 13 amino acids. The trim removed 8 bases at V and 7 bases at J, leaving 13 bases unmatched. Germline assignment: CDR1 SQVTM and CDR2 ANQGSEA.

This clonotype came up a few times. The chain uses TRBV29-1 and TRBJ2-1; D is possibly TRBD1 (6 bases). The CDR3 loop spans 14 amino acids. Germline V gene sequence: CDR1 SQVTM, CDR2 ANQGSEA. V was cut by 4 bases and J by 6 bases, with 16 bases left in between. CDR3: CSVAGQSLPNEQFF. The CDR3 bases are TGCAGCGTTGCCGGACAGAGTCTCCCCAATGAGCAGTTCTTC.

This clonotype occurred a few times. The chain carries TRBV9 and TRBJ2-1, with 8 bases that match TRBD1. The ends lost 4 bases at V and 6 bases at J; junction bases unmatched: 9. The CDR3 sequence is 15 residues long. Per germline, CDR1 SGDLS and CDR2 YYNGEE. The CDR3 loop reads CASSPRTGWGNEQFF. CDR3 coding DNA: TGTGCCAGCAGCCCCCGGACAGGGTGGGGCAATGAGCAGTTCTTC.

This clonotype was picked up many times. The chain has TRBV24-1 and TRBJ2-5, with 7 bases that match TRBD2. With the DNA end fitting TRBJ2-7 better, the J assignment may be wrong. CDR3 length: 14 amino acids. Germline V gives CDR1 KGHDR, CDR2 SFDVKD. CDR3 sequence: CATSEGGFNSEQYF. The CDR3, as DNA: TGTGCCACCAGTGAGGGAGGGTTTAACAGCGAGCAGTACTTC.

The chain recombines TRBV20-1 with TRBJ1-5; 8 bases map to TRBD1. The CDR3 has 17 residues. V was pared by 6 bases and J by 0 bases, with 13 bases of the junction left unmatched. Germline loops: CDR1 DFQATT, CDR2 SNEGSKA (reference sequence). In DNA form, the CDR3 reads TGCAGTGCGAAGGGATCGTACAGGGGGGATAGCAATCAGCCCCAGCATTTT. This encodes CSAKGSYRGDSNQPQHF.

This clonotype was observed a few times. The gene calls are TRBV20-1 and TRBJ2-5; possibly TRBD1 for D (7 bases). The length of the CDR3 is 15 residues. Germline V gene sequence: CDR1 DFQATT, CDR2 SNEGSKA (reference sequence). Between the trimmed V and J ends, which lost 2 bases and 11 bases, there was a span of 24 bases. In DNA form, the CDR3 reads TGCAGTGCTAGAAGGAGGGACAGAGGAATCTATGAGCAGTACTTC. Encoded protein: CSARRRDRGIYEQYF.

The chain uses TRBV2 and TRBJ2-7, with D hard to call. With 7 bases removed from V and 3 bases from J, the gap between germline ends came to 7 bases. Per the germline V gene, CDR1 is SNHLY and CDR2 is FYNNEI. The CDR3 has 11 residues. Written as DNA, the CDR3 is TGTGCCAGCAATCGGGTCTACGAGCAGTACTTC. It encodes CASNRVYEQYF.